This TCR beta chain was recorded in a study of cytomegalovirus exposure and HLA in healthy donors. Whole-study findings and limits: It was shown in a later analysis that HLA-associated TCR beta chains were more clonally expanded than other, equally common chains. Several V segments, TRBV6-2 and TRBV6-3 among them, could not be told apart and were dropped. Per a later analysis, about 15,000 TCR beta sequences showed association with HLA alleles at 0.05 false discovery rate.

Use of 60 Vbeta and 13 Jbeta primers characterized the PCR. Sequenced by immunoSEQ multiplex PCR; TCRdb stores in-frame clones only, minus some. This sample has 100,000 to 150,000 clones; around 79% occur once, and the top ten carry 6% to 8%. The CDR3 extends over 16 amino acids. The germline V gene has CDR1 MDHEN and CDR2 SYDVKM. V shed 5 bases, J shed 6 bases, and the junction held 13 bases outside the gene matches. In its sample, this clone was seen a few times. Its antigen remains unidentified. The chain combines TRBV28 with TRBJ1-2; 9 bases map to TRBD1. The sequenced sample was PBMCs. This sequence was found in a woman aged 35 to 49 in good health and CMV-seronegative. The CDR3 protein is CASSRGTGQGRNGYTF. The CDR3 region has the DNA TGTGCCAGCAGTCGCGGGACGGGACAGGGACGCAATGGCTACACCTTC.